This T cell receptor (beta chain) originates from a study of blood T cells in healthy people across ages. With a J-beta primer mix and a sample-barcoded 5' primer, a second PCR ran roughly 6 to 12 cycles. TCRdb passed the 5' RACE reads through MiXCR, listing each CDR3 protein once. The sample has about 760,000 distinct CDR3 sequences; more than 55% are singletons. V was trimmed by 5 bases and J by 6 bases, leaving 15 bases between them. Germline assignment: CDR1 SGHAT and CDR2 FQDESV (reference sequence). This CDR3 region has 14 residues. The source material was blood. The chain has TRBV11-1 and TRBJ2-3, with unresolved D. The sequence was obtained from a man aged 40-49 years in good health. The CDR3 region has the DNA TGTGCCAGCAGCCAGGACCAGGATCGGGATACGCAGTATTTT. Amino acids: CASSQDQDRDTQYF.